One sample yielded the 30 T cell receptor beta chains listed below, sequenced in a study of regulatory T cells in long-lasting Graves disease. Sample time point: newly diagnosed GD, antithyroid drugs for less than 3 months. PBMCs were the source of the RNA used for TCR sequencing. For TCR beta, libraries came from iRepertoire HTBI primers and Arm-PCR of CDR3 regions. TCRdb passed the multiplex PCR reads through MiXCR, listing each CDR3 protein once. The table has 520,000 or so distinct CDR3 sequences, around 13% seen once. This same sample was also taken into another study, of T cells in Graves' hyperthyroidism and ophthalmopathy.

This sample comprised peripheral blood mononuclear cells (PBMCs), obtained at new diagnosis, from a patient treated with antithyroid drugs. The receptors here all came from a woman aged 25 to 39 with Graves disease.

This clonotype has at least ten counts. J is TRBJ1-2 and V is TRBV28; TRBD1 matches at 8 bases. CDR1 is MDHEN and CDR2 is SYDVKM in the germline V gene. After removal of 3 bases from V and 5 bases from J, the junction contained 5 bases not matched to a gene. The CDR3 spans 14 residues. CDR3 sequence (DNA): TGTGCCAGCAGTTTCAGCAGGGGGCTTTATGGCTACACCTTC. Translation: CASSFSRGLYGYTF.

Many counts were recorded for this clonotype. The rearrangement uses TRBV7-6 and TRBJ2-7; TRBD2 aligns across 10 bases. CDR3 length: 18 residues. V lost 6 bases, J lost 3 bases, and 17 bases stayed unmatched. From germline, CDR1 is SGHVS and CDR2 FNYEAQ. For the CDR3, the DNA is TGTGCCAGCAGACGAACGACTAGCGGGCCTCGGAGAAGCTACGAGCAGTACTTC. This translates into CASRRTTSGPRRSYEQYF.

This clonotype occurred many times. The CDR3 is CASSEESGTGSYEQYF. CDR3 coding DNA: TGTGCCAGCAGTGAAGAAAGTGGGACAGGGTCCTACGAGCAGTACTTC. This chain joins TRBV6-1 and TRBJ2-7; 9 positions agree with TRBD1. The V gene end was trimmed by 1 base and the J gene end by 1 base; junction bases not matched to a gene: 5. This CDR3 has 16 amino acids. CDR1 and CDR2 (germline): MNHNS, SASEGT.

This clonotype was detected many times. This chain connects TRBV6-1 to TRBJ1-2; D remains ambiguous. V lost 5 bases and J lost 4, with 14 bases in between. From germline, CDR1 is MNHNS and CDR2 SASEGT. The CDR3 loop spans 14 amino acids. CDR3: CASSTSPGIYGYTF. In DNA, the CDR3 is TGTGCCAGCAGTACCTCCCCCGGGATCTATGGCTACACCTTC.

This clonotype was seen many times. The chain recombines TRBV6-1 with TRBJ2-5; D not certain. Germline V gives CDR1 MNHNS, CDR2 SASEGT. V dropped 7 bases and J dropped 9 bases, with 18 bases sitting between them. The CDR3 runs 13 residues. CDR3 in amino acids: CASKVELRSAQYF. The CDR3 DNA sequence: TGTGCCAGCAAGGTGGAACTACGGTCTGCCCAGTACTTC.

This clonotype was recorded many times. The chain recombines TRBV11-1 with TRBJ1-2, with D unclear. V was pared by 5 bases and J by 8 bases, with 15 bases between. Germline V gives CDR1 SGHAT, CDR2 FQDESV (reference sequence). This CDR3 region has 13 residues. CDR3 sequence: CASSGEVGRGYTF. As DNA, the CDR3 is TGTGCCAGCAGCGGAGAGGTGGGCAGGGGCTACACCTTC.

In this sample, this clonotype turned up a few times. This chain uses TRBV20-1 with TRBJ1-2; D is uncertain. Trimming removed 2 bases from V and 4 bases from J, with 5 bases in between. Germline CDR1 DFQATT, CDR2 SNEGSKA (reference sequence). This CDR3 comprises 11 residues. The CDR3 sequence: CSARLSYGYTF. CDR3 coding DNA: TGCAGTGCTAGACTGAGCTATGGCTACACCTTC.

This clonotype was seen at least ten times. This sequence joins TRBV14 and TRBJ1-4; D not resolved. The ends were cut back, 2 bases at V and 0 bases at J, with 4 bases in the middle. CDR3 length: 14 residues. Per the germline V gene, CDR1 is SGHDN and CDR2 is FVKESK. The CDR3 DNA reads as TGTGCCAGCAGCCAAATTGCAACTAATGAAAAACTGTTTTTT. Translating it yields CASSQIATNEKLFF.

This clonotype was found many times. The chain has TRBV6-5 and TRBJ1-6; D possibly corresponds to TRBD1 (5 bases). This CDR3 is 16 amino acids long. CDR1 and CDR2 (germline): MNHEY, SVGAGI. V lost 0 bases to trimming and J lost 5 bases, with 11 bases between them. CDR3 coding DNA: TGTGCCAGCAGTTACTCCCGGGGGTCGAATAATTCACCCCTCCACTTT. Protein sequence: CASSYSRGSNNSPLHF.

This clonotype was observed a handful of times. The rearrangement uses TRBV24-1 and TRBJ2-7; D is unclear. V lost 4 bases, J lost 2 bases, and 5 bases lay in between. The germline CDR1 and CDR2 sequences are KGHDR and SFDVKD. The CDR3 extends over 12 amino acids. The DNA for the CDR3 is TGTGCCACCAGTGAAGGACCCTACGAGCAGTACTTC. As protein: CATSEGPYEQYF.

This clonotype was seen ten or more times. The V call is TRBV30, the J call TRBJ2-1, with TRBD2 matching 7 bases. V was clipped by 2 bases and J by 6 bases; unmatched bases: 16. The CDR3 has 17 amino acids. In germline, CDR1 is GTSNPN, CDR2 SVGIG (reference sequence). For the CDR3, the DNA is TGTGCCTGGAGTCCGGGACTAACCTCTAGAAGTCCCAATGAGCAGTTCTTC. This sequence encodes CAWSPGLTSRSPNEQFF.

The CDR3 loop is CSARPPSQGPGNTIYF. In DNA, the CDR3 is TGCAGTGCTAGACCCCCATCACAAGGTCCTGGAAACACCATATATTTT. The V call is TRBV20-1, the J call TRBJ1-3; D is uncertain. Germline assignment: CDR1 DFQATT and CDR2 SNEGSKA (reference sequence). The CDR3 length is 16 residues. V was clipped by 2 bases and J by 2 bases, with 16 bases between them.

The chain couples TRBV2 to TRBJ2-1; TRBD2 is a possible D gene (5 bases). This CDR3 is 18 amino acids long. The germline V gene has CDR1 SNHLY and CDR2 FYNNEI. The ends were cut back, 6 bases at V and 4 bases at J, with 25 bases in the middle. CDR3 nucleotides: TGTGCCAGCAGCCAAGATCCCCTGGCGGTAGCGAGATACAATGAGCAGTTCTTC. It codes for CASSQDPLAVARYNEQFF.

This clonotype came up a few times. This CDR3 reads CSASPPDRGEADTQYF. In DNA form, the CDR3 reads TGCAGTGCTAGTCCCCCGGACAGGGGAGAGGCAGATACGCAGTATTTT. V gene TRBV20-1 combines with J gene TRBJ2-3; 9 positions match TRBD1. J gave up 4 bases and V 3 bases, and 11 bases lay outside the gene matches. The CDR3 spans 16 residues. CDR1 DFQATT and CDR2 SNEGSKA come from the germline V gene (reference sequence).

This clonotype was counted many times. The CDR3 DNA reads as TGTGCCACCAGTGATCCCTCTCGCACTTATTCGGACCTCGGGGAGCTGTTTTTT. Protein: CATSDPSRTYSDLGELFF. J is TRBJ2-2 and V is TRBV24-1; D unclear. Germline V gene lookup returns CDR1 KGHDR and CDR2 SFDVKD. V dropped 3 bases and J dropped 7 bases, with 23 bases sitting between them. This CDR3 is 18 amino acids long.

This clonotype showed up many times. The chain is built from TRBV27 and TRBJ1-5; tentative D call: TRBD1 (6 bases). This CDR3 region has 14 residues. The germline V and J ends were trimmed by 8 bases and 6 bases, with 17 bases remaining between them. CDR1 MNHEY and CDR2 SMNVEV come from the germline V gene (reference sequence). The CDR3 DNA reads TGTGCCAGCGGTTGGGGGGCTGAAGGTCAGCCCCAGCATTTT. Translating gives CASGWGAEGQPQHF.

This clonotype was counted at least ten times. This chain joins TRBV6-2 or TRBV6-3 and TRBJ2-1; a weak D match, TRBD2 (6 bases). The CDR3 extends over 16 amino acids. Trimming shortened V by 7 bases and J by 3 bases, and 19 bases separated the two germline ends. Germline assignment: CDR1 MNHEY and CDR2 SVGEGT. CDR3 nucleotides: TGTGCCAGCAATCGGGACTCTACGATATTCTACAATGAGCAGTTCTTC. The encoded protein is CASNRDSTIFYNEQFF.

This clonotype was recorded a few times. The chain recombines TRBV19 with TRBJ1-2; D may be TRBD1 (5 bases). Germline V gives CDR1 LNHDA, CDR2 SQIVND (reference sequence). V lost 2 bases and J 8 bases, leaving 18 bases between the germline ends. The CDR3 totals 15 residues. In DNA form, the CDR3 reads TGTGCCAGTAGTATATCCTTGAGGGAGGGGAGGGGCTACACCTTC. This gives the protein CASSISLREGRGYTF.

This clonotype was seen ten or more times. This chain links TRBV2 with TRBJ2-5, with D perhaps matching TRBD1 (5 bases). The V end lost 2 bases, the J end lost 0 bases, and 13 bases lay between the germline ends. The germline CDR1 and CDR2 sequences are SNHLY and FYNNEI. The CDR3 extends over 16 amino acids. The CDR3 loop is CASSELPRADQETQYF. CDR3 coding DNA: TGTGCCAGCAGTGAACTCCCCAGGGCAGACCAAGAGACCCAGTACTTC.

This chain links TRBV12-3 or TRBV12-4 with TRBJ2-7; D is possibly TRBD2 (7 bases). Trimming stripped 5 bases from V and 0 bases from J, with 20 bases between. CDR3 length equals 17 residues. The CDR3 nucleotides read TGTGCCAGCAGTCCAGGGTGGGGGGGACATACCTCCTACGAGCAGTACTTC. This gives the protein CASSPGWGGHTSYEQYF.

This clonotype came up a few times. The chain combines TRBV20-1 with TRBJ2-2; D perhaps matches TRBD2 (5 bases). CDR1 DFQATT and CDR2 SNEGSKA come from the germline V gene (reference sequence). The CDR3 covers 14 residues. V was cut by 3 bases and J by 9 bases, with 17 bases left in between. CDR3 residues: CSASRSGRGRELFF. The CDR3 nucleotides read TGCAGTGCTAGCAGGTCGGGGAGAGGCCGGGAGCTGTTTTTT.

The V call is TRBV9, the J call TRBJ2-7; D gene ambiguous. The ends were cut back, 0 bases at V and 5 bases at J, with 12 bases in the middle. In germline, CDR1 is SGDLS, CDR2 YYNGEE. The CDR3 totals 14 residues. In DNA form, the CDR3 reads TGTGCCAGCAGCGTAGGCCAGGTGGTCCACGAGCAGTACTTC. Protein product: CASSVGQVVHEQYF.

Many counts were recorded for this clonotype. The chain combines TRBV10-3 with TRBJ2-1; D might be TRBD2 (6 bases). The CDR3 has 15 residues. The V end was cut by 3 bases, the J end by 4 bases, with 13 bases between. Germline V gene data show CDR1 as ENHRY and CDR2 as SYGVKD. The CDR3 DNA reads TGTGCCATCAGTGATTCAGGCGGGGAATACAATGAGCAGTTCTTC. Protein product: CAISDSGGEYNEQFF.

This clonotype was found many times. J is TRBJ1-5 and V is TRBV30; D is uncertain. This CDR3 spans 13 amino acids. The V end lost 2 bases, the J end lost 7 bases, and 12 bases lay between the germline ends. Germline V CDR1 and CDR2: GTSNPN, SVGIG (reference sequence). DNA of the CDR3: TGTGCCTGGAGTTTAGGGATAAGGCAGCCCCAGCATTTT. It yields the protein CAWSLGIRQPQHF.

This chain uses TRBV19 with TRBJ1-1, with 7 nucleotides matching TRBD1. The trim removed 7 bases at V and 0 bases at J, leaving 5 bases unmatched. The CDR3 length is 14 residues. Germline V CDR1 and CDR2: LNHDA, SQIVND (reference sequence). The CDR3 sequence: CASIRDRLNTEAFF. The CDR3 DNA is TGTGCCAGTATCCGGGACAGACTGAACACTGAAGCTTTCTTT. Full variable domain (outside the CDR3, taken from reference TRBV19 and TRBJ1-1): DGGITQSPKYLFRKEGQNVTLSCEQNLNHDAMYWYRQDPGQGLRLIYYSQIVNDFQKGDIAEGYSVSREKKESFPLTVTSAQKNPTAFYLCASIRDRLNTEAFFGQGTRLTVV.

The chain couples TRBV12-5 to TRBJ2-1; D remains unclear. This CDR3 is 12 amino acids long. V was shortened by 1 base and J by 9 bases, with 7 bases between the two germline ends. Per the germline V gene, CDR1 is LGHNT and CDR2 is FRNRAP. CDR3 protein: CASGLAGAEQFF. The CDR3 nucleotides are TGTGCTAGTGGTTTGGCTGGAGCTGAGCAGTTCTTC.

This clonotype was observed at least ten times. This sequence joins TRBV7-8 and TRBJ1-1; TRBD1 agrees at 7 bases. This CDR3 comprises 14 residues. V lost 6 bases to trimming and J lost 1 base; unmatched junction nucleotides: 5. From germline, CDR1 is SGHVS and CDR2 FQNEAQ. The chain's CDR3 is CASRTGLENTEAFF. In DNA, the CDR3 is TGTGCCAGCAGGACAGGGTTGGAGAACACTGAAGCTTTCTTT.

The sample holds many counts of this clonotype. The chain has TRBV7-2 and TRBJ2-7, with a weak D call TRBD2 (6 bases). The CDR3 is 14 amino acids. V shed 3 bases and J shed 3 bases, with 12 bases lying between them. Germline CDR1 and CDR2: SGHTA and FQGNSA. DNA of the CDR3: TGTGCCAGCAGCTTGAGCGGGCCGCGCTACGAGCAGTACTTC. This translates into CASSLSGPRYEQYF.

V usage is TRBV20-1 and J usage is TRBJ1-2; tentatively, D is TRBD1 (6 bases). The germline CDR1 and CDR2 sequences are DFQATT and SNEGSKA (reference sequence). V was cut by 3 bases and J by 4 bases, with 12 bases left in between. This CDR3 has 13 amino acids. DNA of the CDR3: TGCAGTGCTAGTGGGGGGGGGGCCTATGGCTACACCTTC. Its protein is CSASGGGAYGYTF.

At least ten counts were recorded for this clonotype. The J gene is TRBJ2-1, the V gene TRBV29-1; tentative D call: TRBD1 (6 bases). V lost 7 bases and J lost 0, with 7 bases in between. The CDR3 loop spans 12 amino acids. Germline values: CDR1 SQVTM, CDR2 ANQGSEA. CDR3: CSGTASYNEQFF. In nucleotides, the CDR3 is TGCAGCGGGACAGCCTCCTACAATGAGCAGTTCTTC.